This TCR beta chain was recovered during a study of cytomegalovirus exposure and HLA in healthy donors. Study overall: Unique TCRs numbering roughly 85 million, obtained from HLA-typed donors, made up an early data release.

General study results and limits: Most TCRs appeared rarely, but some public TCRs recurred in many donors.

Deletions cut 10 bases from V and 5 bases from J, with 17 bases between. The V gene's germline CDR1 is MDHEN and CDR2 SYDVKM. CDR3 size: 13 residues. It was with 60 Vbeta and 13 Jbeta primers that the PCR ran. The assay was immunoSEQ multiplex PCR, and TCRdb's table has in-frame clones only and misses some. The top ten hold around 1.4% of the sample, which has 150,000 to 190,000 clones, approximately 72% seen once. Nominally healthy donors provided the samples, though records likely missed some immune exposures. About this clone: The antigen is not known.

This clonotype originated in a man between 18 and 29 years old in good health and CMV-seronegative. The chain has TRBV28 and TRBJ1-1; D is possibly TRBD1 (6 bases). Source material: PBMCs. CDR3 nucleotides: TGTGCCACCTCGATCGGGGGGCGGACTGAAGCTTTCTTT. As protein: CATSIGGRTEAFF. Supplemented by reference TRBV28 and TRBJ1-1, the full variable domain reads DVKVTQSSRYLVKRTGEKVFLECVQDMDHENMFWYRQDPGLGLRLIYFSYDVKMKEKGDIPEGYSVSREKKERFSLILESASTNQTSMYLCATSIGGRTEAFFGQGTRLTVV.